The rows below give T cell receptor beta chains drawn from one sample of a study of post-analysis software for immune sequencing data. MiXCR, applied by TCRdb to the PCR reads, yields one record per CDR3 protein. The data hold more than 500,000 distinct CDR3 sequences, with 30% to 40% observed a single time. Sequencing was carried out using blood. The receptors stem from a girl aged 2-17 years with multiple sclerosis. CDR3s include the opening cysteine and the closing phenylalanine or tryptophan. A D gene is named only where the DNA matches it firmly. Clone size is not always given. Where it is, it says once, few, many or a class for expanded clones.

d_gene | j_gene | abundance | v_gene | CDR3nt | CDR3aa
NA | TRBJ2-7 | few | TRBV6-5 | TGTGCCAGCAGCATCTCAACTGACGAGCAGTACTTC | CASSISTDEQYF
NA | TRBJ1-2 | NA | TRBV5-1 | TGCGCCAGCAGCTTGGATAGTTTGGCACCCGACGAATATGGCTACACCTTC | CASSLDSLAPDEYGYTF
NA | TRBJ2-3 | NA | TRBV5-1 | TGCGCCAGCAGTCTTTGGAGCACAGATACGCAGTATTTT | CASSLWSTDTQYF
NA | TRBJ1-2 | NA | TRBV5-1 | TGCGCCAGCAGCTCCCCAACAGAAATGAACTATGGCTACACCTTC | CASSSPTEMNYGYTF
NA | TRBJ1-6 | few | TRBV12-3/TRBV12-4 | TGTGCCAGCAGTACCGACAGAACTTCACCCCTCCACTTT | CASSTDRTSPLHF
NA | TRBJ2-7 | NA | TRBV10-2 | TGCGCCAGCAGAGCACACGGTGTATCCTACGAGCAGTACTTC | CASRAHGVSYEQYF
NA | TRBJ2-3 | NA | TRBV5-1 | TGCGCCAGCAGCTTGGAAGGGTTTGATACGCAGTATTTT | CASSLEGFDTQYF
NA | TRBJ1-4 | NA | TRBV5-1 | TGCGCCAGCAGCCTGGGGGCGCTTCCCGAAAAACTGTTTTTT | CASSLGALPEKLFF
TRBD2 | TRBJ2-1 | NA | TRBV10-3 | TGTGCCATCACCCGCGGGGGAATTGGTGAGCAGTTCTTC | CAITRGGIGEQFF
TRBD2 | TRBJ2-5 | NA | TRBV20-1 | TGCAGTGCTAGTCACAAGCGGGGATACTGGGAGACCCAGTACTTC | CSASHKRGYWETQYF
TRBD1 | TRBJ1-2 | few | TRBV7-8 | TGTGCCAGCAGCTCCCGGGACAGAATATCCTATGGCTACACCTTC | CASSSRDRISYGYTF
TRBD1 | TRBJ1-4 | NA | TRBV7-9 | TGTGCCAGCAGCTCCCGGGACAGGGGCTTAGGAGAAAAACTGTTTTTT | CASSSRDRGLGEKLFF
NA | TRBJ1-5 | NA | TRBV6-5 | TGTGCCAGCAGCCGATACACAAATAGCAATCAGCCCCAGCATTTT | CASSRYTNSNQPQHF
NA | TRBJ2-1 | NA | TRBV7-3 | TGTGCCAGCAGCTTAACGTTGGAGGGGGGGTATAGGAGTGAGCAGTTCTTC | CASSLTLEGGYRSEQFF
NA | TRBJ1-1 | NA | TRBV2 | TGTGCCAGCAACAGATGGCAGGAGAACACTGAAGCTTTCTTT | CASNRWQENTEAFF
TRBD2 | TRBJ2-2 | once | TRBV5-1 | TGCGCCAGCAGCTTGGAGAGCTTAGCGGGGAGATTAGCGAACACCGGGGAGCTGTTTTTT | CASSLESLAGRLANTGELFF
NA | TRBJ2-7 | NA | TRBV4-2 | TGTGCCAGCAGCCAAGATCGGTCCAGTGCGCTCTACGAGCAGTACTTC | CASSQDRSSALYEQYF
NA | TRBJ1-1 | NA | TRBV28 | TGTGCCAGCAGTTCATCCGCCCACTCAGAGAACACTGAAGCTTTCTTT | CASSSSAHSENTEAFF
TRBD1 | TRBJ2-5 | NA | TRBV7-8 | TGTGCCAGCAGCCCCGACAGGGTGGGGATGAAGACCCAGTACTTC | CASSPDRVGMKTQYF
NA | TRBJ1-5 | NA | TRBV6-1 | TGTGCCAGCAGTGACAGCTTTAATCAGGCCCAGCATTTT | CASSDSFNQAQHF